These 6 T cell receptor beta chains originate from one sample sequenced in a study of tumor-infiltrating lymphocytes in oesophageal squamous cell carcinoma. TCRdb re-called the PCR reads with MiXCR, one entry per CDR3 protein. The sample consists of 15,000 to 20,000 distinct CDR3 sequences, approximately 46% of them appearing once. The sequencing sample was made of blood. The receptors shown here come from a female donor with esophageal squamous cell carcinoma.

The chain carries TRBV6-9 and TRBJ2-4, with D uncertain. Trimming took 7 bases from V and 3 from J, leaving 7 bases between them. CDR3 size: 12 residues. The germline V gene encodes CDR1 MNHGY and CDR2 SVAAGI. The CDR3 loop is CASISRKNIQYF. The CDR3, as DNA: TGTGCCAGCATCTCCCGCAAAAACATTCAGTACTTC.

This clonotype has at least ten counts. The chain recombines TRBV24-1 with TRBJ2-2, with 14 bases fitting TRBD2. The V and J ends lost 5 bases and 3 bases, in that order; junction bases with no gene match: 13. Germline CDR1 and CDR2: KGHDR and SFDVKD. There are 20 residues in the CDR3. The CDR3 DNA reads as TGTGCCACCAGTGCACTTAGACTAGCGGGAGGGCCAACCGACACCGGGGAGCTGTTTTTT. Its protein product is CATSALRLAGGPTDTGELFF.

This clonotype rates as medium-sized. This sequence joins TRBV7-6 and TRBJ2-2; D unresolved. There are 14 residues in the CDR3. V was shortened by 6 bases and J by 6 bases, with 14 bases between the two germline ends. Germline V gives CDR1 SGHVS, CDR2 FNYEAQ. The CDR3 DNA reads TGTGCCAGCAGTATGGAACCCTTGGCCGGGGAGCTGTTTTTT. Its translation is CASSMEPLAGELFF.

The rearrangement joins TRBV7-9 to TRBJ2-3, with a tentative D call TRBD1 (5 bases). Per the germline V gene, CDR1 is SEHNR and CDR2 is FQNEAQ (reference sequence). V was pared by 5 bases and J by 3 bases, with 15 bases between. The length of the CDR3 is 15 residues. Here the CDR3 DNA reads TGTGCCAGCAGCCCAGGGCAGGGTCAGACAGATACGCAGTATTTT. Protein product: CASSPGQGQTDTQYF.

The chain uses TRBV7-4 and TRBJ2-1; unclear D gene. The length of the CDR3 is 15 residues. Deletions cut 3 bases from V and 0 bases from J, with 9 bases between. Per the germline V gene, CDR1 is SGHVT and CDR2 is SQSDAQ. CDR3 in DNA: TGTGCCAGCAGCTTCTCAGATAGCTCCTACAATGAGCAGTTCTTC. Residues: CASSFSDSSYNEQFF. Variable domain in full (rest from reference TRBV7-4 and TRBJ2-1): GAGVSQSPRYKVAKRGRDVALRCDSISGHVTLYWYRQTLGQGSEVLTYSQSDAQRDKSGRPSGRFSAERPERSVSTLKIQRTEQGDSAVYLCASSFSDSSYNEQFFGPGTRLTVL.

This sequence joins TRBV6-1 and TRBJ1-2; the D is unclear. The V and J ends lost 0 bases and 4 bases respectively, with 9 bases between them. CDR1 and CDR2 from the germline V gene are MNHNS and SASEGT. The CDR3 is 14 amino acids. The CDR3 region has the DNA TGTGCCAGCAGTGAAGCGCGCACAACCTATGGCTACACCTTC. Translated: CASSEARTTYGYTF.